This TCR beta chain came from a study of blood T cell repertoires in COVID-19. The method was immunoSEQ multiplex PCR; TCRdb's version includes in-frame clones alone and lacks a portion of them. In the table there are roughly 200,000 clones, approximately 86% of which are singletons. This CDR3 contains 16 residues. Germline V gene sequence: CDR1 SGHTA, CDR2 FQGNSA. V was pared by 4 bases and J by 8 bases, with 20 bases between. The sequenced sample was peripheral blood. The chain combines TRBV7-2 with TRBJ1-4; no clear D gene. The sequence came from a man in his forties or fifties with active or convalescent COVID-19. The CDR3 is CASSSTSGQATEKLFF. The CDR3 DNA sequence: TGTGCCAGCAGCTCCACATCTGGGCAGGCCACCGAAAAACTGTTTTTT.